The clone carrying this T cell receptor beta chain has a handful of counts. Its target is not known. There were TCR beta CDR3 regions amplified from RNA transcripts. The TCR CDR3 first-round RT-PCR relied on the HTBI primer set. TCRdb reprocessed the multiplex PCR reads with MiXCR, giving one entry per CDR3 protein. The profile shows a few hundred thousand distinct CDR3 sequences, around 18% of them singletons. The source of the sample is a study of T cells in Graves' hyperthyroidism and ophthalmopathy. Regarding the study as a whole: The blood repertoire included most of the expanded thyroid clonotypes above 0.001.

Enrolled ophthalmopathy patients presented with a Clinical Activity Score of at least 3, a NOSPECS grade of at least 4, and disease duration under 3 months. Input material: blood. The clonotype comes from a woman in her thirties or forties with Graves' ophthalmopathy.

In nucleotides, the CDR3 is TGTGCCAGCAGTTCGCAGGGGGCCCAGCCCCAGCATTTT. Translating gives CASSSQGAQPQHF. The chain employs TRBV6-5 and TRBJ1-5; 8 bases map to TRBD1. In germline, CDR1 is MNHEY, CDR2 SVGAGI. V lost 4 bases, J lost 7 bases, and 3 bases stayed unmatched. This CDR3 region has 13 residues.